This TCR beta chain was captured in a study of T cell responses to AZD1222 COVID-19 vaccine. The study's findings and limits: After the peak T cell response, and only then, were repertoires sampled.

Sequencing was performed with immunoSEQ multiplex PCR; in TCRdb, only in-frame clones are kept and a portion is missing. Of roughly 35,000 clones in the sample, over 75% were seen once. As to this clone: Antigen: not known.

Looked up from germline, CDR1 is SGHNT and CDR2 is YYREEE (reference sequence). Trimming cost V 0 bases and J 7 bases; bases outside gene matches: 2. This CDR3 spans 15 amino acids. The chain combines TRBV5-4 with TRBJ1-6, with TRBD1 identical over 9 bases. The TCR was taken from an adult who received the AZD1222 COVID-19 vaccine. Sequenced material: peripheral blood, taken 28 days after the second AZD1222 dose. In DNA form, the CDR3 reads TGTGCCAGCAGCTTGGAGACAGGGGGGAATTCACCCCTCCACTTT. Amino acid sequence: CASSLETGGNSPLHF.